The sample holds many counts of the clone carrying this TCR beta chain. Its antigen is not known. Researchers took RNA transcripts and amplified the TCR beta CDR3 regions from them. First-round RT-PCR targeting the TCR CDR3 was performed with the HTBI primer set. MiXCR, applied by TCRdb to the multiplex PCR reads, yields one record per CDR3 protein. The data contain some 600,000 distinct CDR3 sequences, approximately 15% of them singletons. This record comes from a study of T cells in Graves' hyperthyroidism and ophthalmopathy. Points from the study as a whole: Among clonotypes expanded in thyroid above 0.001, most were also found in blood. Ophthalmopathy prediction by the model preceded onset by a median approximately 6.9 months.

This receptor was obtained from a woman aged 25 to 39 with Graves' hyperthyroidism that later progressed to Graves' ophthalmopathy. The specimen was blood.

The DNA of the CDR3 is TGTGCCTGGAGTCTAGCGGGTACCTACAATGAGCAGTTCTTC. Translation gives CAWSLAGTYNEQFF. J is TRBJ2-1 and V is TRBV30; 8 bases agree with TRBD2. The CDR3 loop spans 14 amino acids. Per germline, CDR1 GTSNPN and CDR2 SVGIG (reference sequence). Losses at the gene ends were 2 bases for V and 2 bases for J; bases not matched to a gene: 2.